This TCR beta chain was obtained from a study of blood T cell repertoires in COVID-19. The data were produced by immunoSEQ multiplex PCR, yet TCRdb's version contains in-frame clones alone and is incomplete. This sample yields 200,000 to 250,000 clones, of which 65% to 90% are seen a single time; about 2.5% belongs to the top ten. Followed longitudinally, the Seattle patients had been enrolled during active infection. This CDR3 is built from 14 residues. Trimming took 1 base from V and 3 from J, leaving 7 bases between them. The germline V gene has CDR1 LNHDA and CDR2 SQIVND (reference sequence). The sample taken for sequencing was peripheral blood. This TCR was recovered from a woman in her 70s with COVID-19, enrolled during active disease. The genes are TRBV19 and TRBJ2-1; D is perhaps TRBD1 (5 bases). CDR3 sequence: CASSIVQGYNEQFF. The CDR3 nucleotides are TGTGCCAGTAGTATAGTGCAGGGCTACAATGAGCAGTTCTTC.